This T cell receptor (beta chain) was recovered during a study of T-cell reconstitution after alpha-beta-depleted transplantation in children. The table lists this clonotype with many counts. After removal of 3 bases from V and 7 bases from J, the junction contained 5 bases not matched to a gene. This CDR3 is 15 amino acids long. TCRbeta library preparation incorporated unique molecular identifiers. TCRdb reprocessed the PCR reads via MiXCR and lists one record per CDR3 protein. The sample yields hundreds of thousands of distinct CDR3 sequences, 10% to 13% seen once. The sequencing here drew on PBMCs from the stem cell graft donor, taken from the stem cell graft. The chain employs TRBV12-3 or TRBV12-4 and TRBJ1-6; 8 bases match TRBD1. The TCR comes from a human donor who donated a stem cell graft to a child with acute myeloid leukemia. CDR3 sequence (DNA): TGTGCCAGCAGTTTTGGGACAGGAGGAAATTCACCCCTCCACTTT. It translates to CASSFGTGGNSPLHF.